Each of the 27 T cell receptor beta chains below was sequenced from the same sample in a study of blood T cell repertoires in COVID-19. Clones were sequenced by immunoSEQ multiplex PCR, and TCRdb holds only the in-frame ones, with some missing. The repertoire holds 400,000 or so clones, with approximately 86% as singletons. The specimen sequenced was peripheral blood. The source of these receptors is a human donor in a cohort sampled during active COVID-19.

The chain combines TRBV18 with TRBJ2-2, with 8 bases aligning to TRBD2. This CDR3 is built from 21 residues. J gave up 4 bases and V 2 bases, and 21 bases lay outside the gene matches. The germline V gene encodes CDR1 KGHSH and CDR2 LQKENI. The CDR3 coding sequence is TGTGCCAGCTCACCATTTCGACTCTTCAAAACGGGGGGGCAGAGCACCGGGGAGCTGTTTTTT. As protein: CASSPFRLFKTGGQSTGELFF.

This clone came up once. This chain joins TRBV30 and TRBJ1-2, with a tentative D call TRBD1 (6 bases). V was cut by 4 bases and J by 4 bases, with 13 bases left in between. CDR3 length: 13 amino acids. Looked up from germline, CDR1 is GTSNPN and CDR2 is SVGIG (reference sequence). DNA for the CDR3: TGTGCCTGGAACACAGGGATCGGCTATGGCTACACCTTC. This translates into CAWNTGIGYGYTF.

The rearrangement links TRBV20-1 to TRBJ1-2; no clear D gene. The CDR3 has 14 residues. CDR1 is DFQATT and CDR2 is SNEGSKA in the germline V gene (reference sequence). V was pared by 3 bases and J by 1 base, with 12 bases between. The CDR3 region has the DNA TGCAGTGCTAGTCCGGACGGACTTAACTATGGCTACACCTTC. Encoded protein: CSASPDGLNYGYTF.

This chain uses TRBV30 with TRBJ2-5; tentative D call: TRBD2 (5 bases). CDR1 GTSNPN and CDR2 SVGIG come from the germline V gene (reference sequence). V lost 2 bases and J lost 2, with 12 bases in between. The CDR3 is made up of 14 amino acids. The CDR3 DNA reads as TGTGCCTGGAGTTCCCGACTAACACAAGAGACCCAGTACTTC. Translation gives CAWSSRLTQETQYF. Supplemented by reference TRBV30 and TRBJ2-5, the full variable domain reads SQTIHQWPATLVQPVGSPLSLECTVEGTSNPNLYWYRQAAGRGLQLLFYSVGIGQISSEVPQNLSASRPQDRQFILSSKKLLLSDSGFYLCAWSSRLTQETQYFGPGTRLLVL.

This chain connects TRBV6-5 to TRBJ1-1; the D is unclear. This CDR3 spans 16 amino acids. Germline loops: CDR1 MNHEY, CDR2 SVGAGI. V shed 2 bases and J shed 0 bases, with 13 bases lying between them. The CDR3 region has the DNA TGTGCCAGCAGTTACGACTTACGAAAGGTGAACACTGAAGCTTTCTTT. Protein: CASSYDLRKVNTEAFF.

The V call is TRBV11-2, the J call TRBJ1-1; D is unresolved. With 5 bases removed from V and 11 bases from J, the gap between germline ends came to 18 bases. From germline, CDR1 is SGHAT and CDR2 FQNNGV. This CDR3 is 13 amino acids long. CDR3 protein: CASSPQVSTRAFF. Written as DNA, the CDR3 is TGTGCCAGCAGCCCCCAGGTCTCAACCCGGGCTTTCTTT.

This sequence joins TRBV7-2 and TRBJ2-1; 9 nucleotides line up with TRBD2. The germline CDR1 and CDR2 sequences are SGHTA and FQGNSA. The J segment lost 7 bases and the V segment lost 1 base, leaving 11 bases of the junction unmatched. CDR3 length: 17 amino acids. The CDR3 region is CASSLVVSSAGGNEQFF. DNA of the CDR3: TGTGCCAGCAGCTTAGTGGTGAGTTCAGCGGGGGGTAATGAGCAGTTCTTC.

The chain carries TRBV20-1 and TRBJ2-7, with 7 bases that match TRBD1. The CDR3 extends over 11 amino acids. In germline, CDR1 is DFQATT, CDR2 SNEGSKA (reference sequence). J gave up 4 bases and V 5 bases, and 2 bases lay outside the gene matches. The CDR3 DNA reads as TGCAGTGCTGGGACAGCTTACGAGCAGTACTTC. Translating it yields CSAGTAYEQYF.

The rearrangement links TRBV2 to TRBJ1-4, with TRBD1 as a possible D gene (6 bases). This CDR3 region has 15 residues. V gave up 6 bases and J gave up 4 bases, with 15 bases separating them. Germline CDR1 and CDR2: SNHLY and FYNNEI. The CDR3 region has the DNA TGTGCCAGCAGCTCCCAGGGGCAGGGTAATGAAAAACTGTTTTTT. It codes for CASSSQGQGNEKLFF. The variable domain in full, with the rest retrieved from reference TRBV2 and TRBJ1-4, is EPEVTQTPSHQVTQMGQEVILRCVPISNHLYFYWYRQILGQKVEFLVSFYNNEISEKSEIFDDQFSVERPDGSNFTLKIRSTKLEDSAMYFCASSSQGQGNEKLFFGSGTQLSVL.

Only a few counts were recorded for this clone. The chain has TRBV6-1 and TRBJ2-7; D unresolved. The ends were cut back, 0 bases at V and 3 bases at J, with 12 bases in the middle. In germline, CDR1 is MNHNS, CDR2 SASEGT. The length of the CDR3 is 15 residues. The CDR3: CASSEAYSHLYEQYF. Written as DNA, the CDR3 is TGTGCCAGCAGTGAAGCTTACTCCCATCTCTACGAGCAGTACTTC.

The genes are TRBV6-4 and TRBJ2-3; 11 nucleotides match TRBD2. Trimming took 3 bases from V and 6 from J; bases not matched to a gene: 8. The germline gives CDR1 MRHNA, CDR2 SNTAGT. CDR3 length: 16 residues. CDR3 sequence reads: CASSEGASGGSDTQYF. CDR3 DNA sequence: TGTGCCAGCAGTGAGGGGGCTAGCGGGGGGTCGGATACGCAGTATTTT.

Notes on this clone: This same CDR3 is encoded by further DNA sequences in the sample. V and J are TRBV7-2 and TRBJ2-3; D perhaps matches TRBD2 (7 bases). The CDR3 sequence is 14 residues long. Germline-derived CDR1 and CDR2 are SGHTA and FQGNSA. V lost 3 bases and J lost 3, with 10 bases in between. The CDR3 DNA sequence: TGTGCCAGCAGCTTTGGGGGGGCGACAGATACGCAGTATTTT. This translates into CASSFGGATDTQYF.

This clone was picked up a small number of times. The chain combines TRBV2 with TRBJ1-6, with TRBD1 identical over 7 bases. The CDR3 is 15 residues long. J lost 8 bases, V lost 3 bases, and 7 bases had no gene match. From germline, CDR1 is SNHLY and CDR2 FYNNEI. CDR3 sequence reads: CASSEGGRGDSPLHF. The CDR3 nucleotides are TGTGCCAGCAGTGAGGGGGGCAGGGGGGATTCACCCCTCCACTTT.

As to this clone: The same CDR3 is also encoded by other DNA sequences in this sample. The CDR3 spells CATRPSGSTDTQYF. The CDR3 nucleotides are TGTGCCACCAGACCTAGCGGATCCACAGATACGCAGTATTTT. This chain links TRBV24-1 with TRBJ2-3; TRBD2 aligns across 7 bases. V gave up 7 bases and J gave up 2 bases; unmatched junction bases: 5. The CDR3 consists of 14 residues. Germline V gene lookup returns CDR1 KGHDR and CDR2 SFDVKD.

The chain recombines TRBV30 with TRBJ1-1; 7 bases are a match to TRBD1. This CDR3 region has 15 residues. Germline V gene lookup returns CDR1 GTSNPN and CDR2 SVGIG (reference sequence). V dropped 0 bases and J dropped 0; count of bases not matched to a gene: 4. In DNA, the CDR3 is TGTGCCTGGAGTGTAGGGGGCAGCATGAACACTGAAGCTTTCTTT. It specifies CAWSVGGSMNTEAFF.

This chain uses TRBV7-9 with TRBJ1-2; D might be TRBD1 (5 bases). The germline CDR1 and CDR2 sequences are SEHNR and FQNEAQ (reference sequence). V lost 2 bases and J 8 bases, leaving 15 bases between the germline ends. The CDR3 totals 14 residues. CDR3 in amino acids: CASSLIDGHGGYTF. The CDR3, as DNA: TGTGCCAGCAGCTTAATCGATGGACACGGCGGCTACACCTTC.

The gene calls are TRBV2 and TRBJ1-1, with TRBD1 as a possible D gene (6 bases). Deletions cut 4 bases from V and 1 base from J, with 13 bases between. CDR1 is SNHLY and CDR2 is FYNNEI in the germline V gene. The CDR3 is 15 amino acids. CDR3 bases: TGTGCCAGCAGTGCCCTGACAGGACCGAACACTGAAGCTTTCTTT. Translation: CASSALTGPNTEAFF.

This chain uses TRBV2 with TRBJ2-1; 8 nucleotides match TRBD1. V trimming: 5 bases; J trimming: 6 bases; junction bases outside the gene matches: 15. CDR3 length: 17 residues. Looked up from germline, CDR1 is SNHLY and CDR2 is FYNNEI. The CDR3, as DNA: TGTGCCAGCAGTCTGAAGGTGATCCAGGGGGCATCCAATGAGCAGTTCTTC. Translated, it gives CASSLKVIQGASNEQFF.

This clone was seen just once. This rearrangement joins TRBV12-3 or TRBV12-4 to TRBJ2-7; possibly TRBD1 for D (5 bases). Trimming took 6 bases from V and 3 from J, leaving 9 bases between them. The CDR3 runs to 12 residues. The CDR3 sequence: CASSPRDYEQYF. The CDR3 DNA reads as TGTGCCAGCAGCCCCAGGGACTACGAGCAGTACTTC.

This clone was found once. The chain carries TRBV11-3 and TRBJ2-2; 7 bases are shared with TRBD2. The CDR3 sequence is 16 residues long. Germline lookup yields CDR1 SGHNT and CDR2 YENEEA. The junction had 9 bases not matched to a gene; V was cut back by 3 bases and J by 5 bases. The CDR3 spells CASSLSPRGGTGELFF. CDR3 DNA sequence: TGTGCCAGCAGCTTGTCCCCGCGGGGAGGGACCGGGGAGCTGTTTTTT.

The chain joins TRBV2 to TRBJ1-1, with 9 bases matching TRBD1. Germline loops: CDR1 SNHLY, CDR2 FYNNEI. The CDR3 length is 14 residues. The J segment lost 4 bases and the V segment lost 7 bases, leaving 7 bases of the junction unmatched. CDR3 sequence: CASNLRTGVTEAFF. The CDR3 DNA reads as TGTGCCAGCAACCTTAGGACAGGGGTCACTGAAGCTTTCTTT.

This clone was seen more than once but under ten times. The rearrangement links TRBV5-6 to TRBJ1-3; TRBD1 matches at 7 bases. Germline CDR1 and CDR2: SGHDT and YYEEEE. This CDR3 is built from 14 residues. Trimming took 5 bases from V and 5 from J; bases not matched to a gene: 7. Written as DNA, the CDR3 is TGTGCCAGCAGTTCGGGAGGGGGCCGAAACACCATATATTTT. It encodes CASSSGGGRNTIYF.

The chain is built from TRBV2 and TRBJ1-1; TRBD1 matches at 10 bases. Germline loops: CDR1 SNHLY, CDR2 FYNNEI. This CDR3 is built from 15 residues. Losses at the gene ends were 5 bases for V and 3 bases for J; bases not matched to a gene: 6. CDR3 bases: TGTGCCAGCAGTCGAGACAGGGGGCAGTACACTGAAGCTTTCTTT. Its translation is CASSRDRGQYTEAFF.

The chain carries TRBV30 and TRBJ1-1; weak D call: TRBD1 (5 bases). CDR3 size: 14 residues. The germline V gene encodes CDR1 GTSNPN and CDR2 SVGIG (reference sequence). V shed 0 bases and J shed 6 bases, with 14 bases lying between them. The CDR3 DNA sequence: TGTGCCTGGAGTGTTGGGTCAGGGCGAGCTGAAGCTTTCTTT. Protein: CAWSVGSGRAEAFF.

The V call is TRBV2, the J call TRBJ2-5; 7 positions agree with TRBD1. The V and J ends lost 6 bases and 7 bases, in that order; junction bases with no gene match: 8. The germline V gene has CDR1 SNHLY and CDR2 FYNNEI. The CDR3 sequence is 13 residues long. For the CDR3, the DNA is TGTGCCAGCAGAGCACAGGGGTACGGGACCCAGTACTTC. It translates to CASRAQGYGTQYF.

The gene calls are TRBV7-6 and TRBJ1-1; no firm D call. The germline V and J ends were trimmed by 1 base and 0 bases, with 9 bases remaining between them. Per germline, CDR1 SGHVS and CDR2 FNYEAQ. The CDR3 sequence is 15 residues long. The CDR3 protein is CASSLDYSLNTEAFF. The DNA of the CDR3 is TGTGCCAGCAGCTTAGATTATTCCCTGAACACTGAAGCTTTCTTT.

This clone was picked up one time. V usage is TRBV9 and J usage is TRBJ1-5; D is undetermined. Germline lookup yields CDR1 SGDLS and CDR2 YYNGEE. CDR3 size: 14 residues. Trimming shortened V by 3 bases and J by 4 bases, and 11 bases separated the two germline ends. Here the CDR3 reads CASSERGKNQPQHF. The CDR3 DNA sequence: TGTGCCAGCAGCGAACGAGGGAAGAATCAGCCCCAGCATTTT.